The source of this T cell receptor beta chain is a study of cytomegalovirus exposure and HLA in healthy donors. The CDR3 is made up of 13 amino acids. Germline V lookup: CDR1 MNHNS, CDR2 SASEGT. Trimming left V 3 bases short and J 11 bases short, with 11 bases between. Overall study results and limits: Among the sequence variants, a highly shared cluster was likely an artifact of sequencing.

Use of 60 Vbeta and 13 Jbeta primers characterized the PCR. The repertoire was sequenced with immunoSEQ multiplex PCR; TCRdb's copy has only in-frame clones and lacks some. The table lists around 200,000 clones, roughly 80% of them singletons. Regarding this clone: Its antigen is still unknown.

The sequencing sample was made of PBMCs. The source is a girl under 10 years old in good health and CMV-seronegative. The genes are TRBV6-1 and TRBJ1-6, with D perhaps matching TRBD1 (5 bases). The CDR3 sequence is CASSEGGGPPLHF. In nucleotides, the CDR3 is TGTGCCAGCAGTGAGGGCGGGGGACCACCCCTCCACTTT.